This TCR beta chain was sequenced for a study of T cell changes during pregnancy in multiple sclerosis. Germline trimming cut 6 bases from V and 1 base from J; bases unmatched to any gene: 3. There are 14 residues in the CDR3. Germline V lookup: CDR1 MNHEY, CDR2 SVGAGI. TCRdb's table, derived via immunoSEQ multiplex PCR, lists solely in-frame clones and lacks some. The table lists 60,000 to 70,000 clones, roughly 92% of them singletons. This clone was counted between two and nine times. The sequence was obtained from a female donor with multiple sclerosis, enrolled in a pregnancy study. Source: peripheral blood, taken in the second trimester of pregnancy. The chain combines TRBV6-5 with TRBJ1-3, with 7 bases lining up with TRBD1. The CDR3 DNA follows: TGTGCCAGCAGACCAGGGGGATCTGGAAACACCATATATTTT. Its translation is CASRPGGSGNTIYF.